This T cell receptor (beta chain) was sequenced in a study of T cells in localized non-small cell lung cancer. Study conclusions and caveats: Multi-region tumor sequencing was not done, so intratumor heterogeneity could not be excluded. Greater blood T cell density accompanied longer overall survival.

About this clone itself: Its target is unknown.

The data were produced by immunoSEQ multiplex PCR, yet TCRdb's version contains in-frame clones alone and is incomplete. The sample consists of 25,000 or so clones, approximately 90% of them appearing once. The germline CDR1 and CDR2 sequences are ENHRY and SYGVKD. V lost 10 bases, J lost 7 bases, and 7 bases stayed unmatched. This CDR3 has 13 amino acids. This clonotype was sampled from a male donor aged 60 or older with stage I lung adenocarcinoma. The sequencing here drew on peripheral blood, taken before any cancer treatment. V gene TRBV10-3 combines with J gene TRBJ1-5; TRBD1 agrees at 10 bases. CDR3 in DNA: TGTGCCACCGGGACAGGGGATGAGCAGCCCCAGCATTTT. Its translation is CATGTGDEQPQHF.